This T cell receptor beta chain was documented in a study of blood T cell repertoires in COVID-19. For the study at large: The United States, Italy and Spain provided the acute and convalescent COVID-19 samples.

Original processing notes: Nucleated cell counts were estimated from reference gene primer amplification. Clones were read by immunoSEQ multiplex PCR, and TCRdb kept only the in-frame ones, dropping some. V and J calls and clone size are copied from that table; D and trimming were computed from the DNA. The sample holds approximately 140,000 clones, roughly 76% seen once. Germline loops: CDR1 MNHNY, CDR2 SVGAGI (reference sequence). V lost 6 bases and J lost 2, with 12 bases in between. The CDR3 consists of 14 residues. Sequences were obtained from peripheral blood. The chain has TRBV6-6 and TRBJ2-3, with D possibly TRBD2 on 5 matching bases. This clonotype was obtained from an elderly man with acute or convalescent COVID-19. The CDR3 here is CASRKTINTDTQYF. The CDR3 DNA follows: TGTGCCAGCAGAAAGACTATTAACACAGATACGCAGTATTTT.